The 26 T cell receptor beta chains reported below all come from one sample, sequenced in a study of blood T cell repertoires in COVID-19. Here immunoSEQ multiplex PCR was the method, and the copy in TCRdb shows in-frame clones only, minus some. The sample has hundreds of thousands of clones, approximately 90% seen once. Sample: peripheral blood. All receptors come from a woman between 25 and 40 years old who had recovered from COVID-19.

V usage is TRBV10-3 and J usage is TRBJ2-3; a weak D match, TRBD2 (7 bases). In germline, CDR1 is ENHRY, CDR2 SYGVKD. CDR3 length equals 13 residues. V was pared by 8 bases and J by 2 bases, with 11 bases between. The CDR3: CAILGGATDTQYF. Written as DNA, the CDR3 is TGTGCCATCTTGGGGGGGGCCACAGATACGCAGTATTTT.

The chain joins TRBV7-9 to TRBJ1-4; 7 bases line up with TRBD1. The CDR3 consists of 14 residues. Germline assignment: CDR1 SEHNR and CDR2 FQNEAQ (reference sequence). V dropped 5 bases and J dropped 6; count of bases not matched to a gene: 6. The CDR3 spells CASSPRQGYEKLFF. The DNA for the CDR3 is TGTGCCAGCAGCCCCCGACAGGGTTATGAAAAACTGTTTTTT.

The genes are TRBV6-5 and TRBJ2-7, with 8 nucleotides matching TRBD1. The J segment lost 6 bases and the V segment lost 3 bases, leaving 4 bases of the junction unmatched. Germline loops: CDR1 MNHEY, CDR2 SVGAGI. There are 13 residues in the CDR3. CDR3 sequence: CASSYLGQGEQYF. CDR3 DNA sequence: TGTGCCAGCAGTTATCTTGGACAGGGCGAGCAGTACTTC.

The V and J genes are TRBV5-1 and TRBJ2-3; 7 nucleotides match TRBD2. This CDR3 spans 16 amino acids. Germline-derived CDR1 and CDR2 are SGHRS and YFSETQ. With V trimmed by 0 bases and J by 0 bases, 4 bases remained unmatched. The CDR3 loop is CASSLDSGTSTDTQYF. The CDR3 DNA reads as TGCGCCAGCAGCTTGGACAGCGGGACTAGCACAGATACGCAGTATTTT.

This chain joins TRBV5-1 and TRBJ1-6, with 8 bases that match TRBD1. Germline V gives CDR1 SGHRS, CDR2 YFSETQ. The CDR3 runs to 16 residues. Trimming cost V 3 bases and J 9 bases; bases outside gene matches: 11. The CDR3 DNA follows: TGCGCCAGCAGCTCAGGCCCCCAGGGGGCCTCTTCACCCCTCCACTTT. Translating gives CASSSGPQGASSPLHF. The full variable domain, with the rest looked up from reference TRBV5-1 and TRBJ1-6, is KAGVTQTPRYLIKTRGQQVTLSCSPISGHRSVSWYQQTPGQGLQFLFEYFSETQRNKGNFPGRFSGRQFSNSRSEMNVSTLELGDSALYLCASSSGPQGASSPLHFGNGTRLTVT.

The chain is built from TRBV28 and TRBJ2-5; TRBD1 matches at 10 bases. The CDR3 is 15 residues long. V lost 6 bases and J lost 5; bases outside the gene matches: 9. Germline CDR1 reads MDHEN; CDR2 reads SYDVKM. The CDR3 protein is CASSRWTGGRETQYF. As DNA, the CDR3 is TGTGCCAGCAGCCGGTGGACAGGGGGAAGGGAGACCCAGTACTTC.

The chain uses TRBV19 and TRBJ2-7; 8 bases fit TRBD1. With V trimmed by 5 bases and J by 4 bases, 10 bases remained unmatched. The CDR3 has 15 amino acids. The germline CDR1 and CDR2 sequences are LNHDA and SQIVND (reference sequence). The CDR3 sequence: CASSFGQGGPYEQYF. DNA for the CDR3: TGTGCCAGTAGTTTTGGACAGGGAGGACCTTACGAGCAGTACTTC.

The J gene is TRBJ1-5, the V gene TRBV12-3 or TRBV12-4, with D uncertain. The ends were cut back, 3 bases at V and 6 bases at J, with 9 bases in the middle. CDR3 length: 13 residues. The CDR3 is CASSFLRIQPQHF. The CDR3 coding sequence is TGTGCCAGCAGTTTTCTTAGAATTCAGCCCCAGCATTTT.

The J gene is TRBJ1-2, the V gene TRBV5-4; D gene unclear. Trimming shortened V by 6 bases and J by 4 bases, and 22 bases separated the two germline ends. The CDR3 totals 16 residues. In germline, CDR1 is SGHNT, CDR2 YYREEE (reference sequence). CDR3 protein: CASTPKRETGVYGYTF. In nucleotides, the CDR3 is TGTGCCAGCACCCCGAAGAGGGAGACCGGGGTCTATGGCTACACCTTC.

V gene TRBV5-1 combines with J gene TRBJ1-2; possibly TRBD1 for D (5 bases). V was cut by 1 base and J by 6 bases, with 10 bases left in between. Looked up from germline, CDR1 is SGHRS and CDR2 is YFSETQ. The CDR3 is 13 amino acids. Here the CDR3 DNA reads TGCGCCAGCAGCTTGTACGGAGGGGATGGCTACACCTTC. This gives the protein CASSLYGGDGYTF. The entire variable domain, with the rest obtained from reference TRBV5-1 and TRBJ1-2, is as follows: KAGVTQTPRYLIKTRGQQVTLSCSPISGHRSVSWYQQTPGQGLQFLFEYFSETQRNKGNFPGRFSGRQFSNSRSEMNVSTLELGDSALYLCASSLYGGDGYTFGSGTRLTVV.

This clone is a singleton in its sample. The chain employs TRBV28 and TRBJ2-7, with 9 bases aligning to TRBD1. This CDR3 has 16 residues. Germline V lookup: CDR1 MDHEN, CDR2 SYDVKM. Losses at the gene ends were 4 bases for V and 5 bases for J; bases not matched to a gene: 12. The CDR3 DNA reads TGTGCCAGCAGTTATTTATGGGAGACAGGGGGACACGAGCAGTACTTC. This sequence encodes CASSYLWETGGHEQYF.

The chain recombines TRBV11-2 with TRBJ2-5, with D uncertain. The CDR3 consists of 14 residues. Germline assignment: CDR1 SGHAT and CDR2 FQNNGV. V lost 5 bases to trimming and J lost 5 bases, with 15 bases between them. The CDR3 is CASSRDEVGETQYF. DNA for the CDR3: TGTGCCAGCAGCCGAGACGAGGTTGGGGAGACCCAGTACTTC.

The sample holds one count of this clone. The rearrangement links TRBV6-5 to TRBJ1-3; D is unclear. CDR1 and CDR2 from the germline V gene are MNHEY and SVGAGI. The CDR3 contains 16 residues. The V end lost 0 bases, the J end lost 0 bases, and 9 bases lay between the germline ends. In nucleotides, the CDR3 is TGTGCCAGCAGTTACTCGAGCGACGGCTCTGGAAACACCATATATTTT. It translates to CASSYSSDGSGNTIYF.

The rearrangement uses TRBV27 and TRBJ2-7, with a tentative D call TRBD1 (6 bases). From germline, CDR1 is MNHEY and CDR2 SMNVEV (reference sequence). The CDR3 has 17 residues. The germline V and J ends were trimmed by 6 bases and 0 bases, with 21 bases remaining between them. CDR3 region: CASSLLRPTGSSYEQYF. The CDR3 DNA reads TGTGCCAGCAGCCTCCTACGGCCCACAGGGAGCTCCTACGAGCAGTACTTC.

The V call is TRBV6-1, the J call TRBJ2-5; D is undetermined. This CDR3 spans 17 amino acids. V was trimmed by 4 bases and J by 1 base, leaving 19 bases between them. Germline V gives CDR1 MNHNS, CDR2 SASEGT. The CDR3, as DNA: TGTGCCAGCAGTGTTTCTCCTTCAGTGGTCCTCCAAGAGACCCAGTACTTC. It translates to CASSVSPSVVLQETQYF.

Concerning this clone itself: The same CDR3 can be traced to other DNA sequences in this sample. The chain combines TRBV6-5 with TRBJ1-1; TRBD1 matches at 7 bases. The CDR3 is 14 residues long. V was clipped by 6 bases and J by 0 bases; unmatched bases: 4. The germline V gene has CDR1 MNHEY and CDR2 SVGAGI. DNA for the CDR3: TGTGCCAGCAGGACAGGGACGATGAACACTGAAGCTTTCTTT. Protein product: CASRTGTMNTEAFF.

The genes are TRBV28 and TRBJ2-1, with TRBD1 matching 11 bases. Per germline, CDR1 MDHEN and CDR2 SYDVKM. The V gene end was trimmed by 7 bases and the J gene end by 3 bases; junction bases not matched to a gene: 8. The CDR3 has 16 residues. CDR3 in amino acids: CASIKSGTGGYNEQFF. CDR3 in DNA: TGTGCCAGCATCAAATCTGGGACAGGGGGCTACAATGAGCAGTTCTTC.

The chain has TRBV7-2 and TRBJ1-1; 9 positions match TRBD1. J gave up 8 bases and V 0 bases, and 1 base lay outside the gene matches. There are 13 residues in the CDR3. Germline CDR1 SGHTA, CDR2 FQGNSA. CDR3 DNA: TGTGCCAGCAGCTTAGCCGGGACAGGGGAAGCTTTCTTT. It specifies CASSLAGTGEAFF.

This clone appeared once. The J gene is TRBJ2-7, the V gene TRBV9; the match to TRBD1 covers 10 bases. Trimming took 2 bases from V and 3 from J; bases not matched to a gene: 5. Germline CDR1 is SGDLS and CDR2 is YYNGEE. The CDR3 is made up of 15 amino acids. CDR3 sequence reads: CASSVGDRGVYEQYF. The CDR3 DNA reads as TGTGCCAGCAGCGTTGGGGACAGGGGCGTCTACGAGCAGTACTTC.

This clone was observed a few times. The chain has TRBV7-2 and TRBJ2-2; D unclear. Trimming left V 1 base short and J 4 bases short, with 13 bases between. The CDR3 contains 16 residues. The germline V gene encodes CDR1 SGHTA and CDR2 FQGNSA. CDR3 residues: CASSLEVAAVTGELFF. In nucleotides, the CDR3 is TGTGCCAGCAGCTTAGAAGTGGCGGCGGTCACCGGGGAGCTGTTTTTT.

The chain has TRBV7-9 and TRBJ2-7; D is possibly TRBD2 (5 bases). Deletions cut 5 bases from V and 5 bases from J, with 13 bases between. Per germline, CDR1 SEHNR and CDR2 FQNEAQ (reference sequence). The length of the CDR3 is 13 residues. CDR3 in DNA: TGTGCCAGCAGCCCTCCCGGGGATGACGAGCAGTACTTC. This sequence encodes CASSPPGDDEQYF.

The rearrangement joins TRBV2 to TRBJ2-2; 7 bases agree with TRBD1. Germline CDR1 SNHLY, CDR2 FYNNEI. CDR3 length: 14 amino acids. The V segment lost 2 bases and the J segment 6 bases; nucleotides outside the gene matches: 3. CDR3 residues: CASSEQGVAGELFF. The CDR3 bases are TGTGCCAGCAGTGAACAGGGGGTGGCCGGGGAGCTGTTTTTT.

The DNA of the CDR3 is TGTGCCAGCAATGTGGAGATTTATAGCAATCAGCCCCAGCATTTT. Amino acids: CASNVEIYSNQPQHF. The rearrangement links TRBV6-5 to TRBJ1-5, with D unclear. Per the germline V gene, CDR1 is MNHEY and CDR2 is SVGAGI. V lost 7 bases and J 0 bases, leaving 13 bases between the germline ends. The CDR3 is made up of 15 amino acids.

The CDR3 DNA reads TGTGCCAGCAGCCCCCCCAGGGGACAGGGAAAATCCTACGAGCAGTACTTC. It specifies CASSPPRGQGKSYEQYF. The J gene is TRBJ2-7, the V gene TRBV11-2, with 9 bases lining up with TRBD1. Germline V gene lookup returns CDR1 SGHAT and CDR2 FQNNGV. The V and J ends lost 5 bases and 1 base, in that order; junction bases with no gene match: 12. The CDR3 consists of 17 residues.

The chain is built from TRBV2 and TRBJ1-5; 12 nucleotides agree with TRBD1. CDR3 length equals 18 residues. V was pared by 6 bases and J by 7 bases, with 16 bases of the junction left unmatched. Looked up from germline, CDR1 is SNHLY and CDR2 is FYNNEI. CDR3 nucleotides: TGTGCCAGCAGCGAAACCCTTCCGGGACAGGGGGCGGGACAGCCCCAGCATTTT. Its translation: CASSETLPGQGAGQPQHF.

V usage is TRBV6-1 and J usage is TRBJ1-5; no reliable D call. Trimming left V 2 bases short and J 0 bases short, with 8 bases between. Germline V gene data show CDR1 as MNHNS and CDR2 as SASEGT. This CDR3 contains 15 residues. CDR3 amino acids: CASSETVYSNQPQHF. The CDR3, as DNA: TGTGCCAGCAGTGAAACGGTTTATAGCAATCAGCCCCAGCATTTT.